These T cell receptor beta chains were read from a single sample in a study of blood T cell repertoires in COVID-19. The method was immunoSEQ multiplex PCR; TCRdb's version includes in-frame clones alone and lacks a portion of them. The data contain around 150,000 clones, about 93% of them seen just once; the ten biggest clones take up around 4.6%. The source material was peripheral blood. The receptors originated from a woman in her fifties or sixties with acute or convalescent COVID-19. The conserved cysteine and the conserved F or W are not part of the CDR3 here.

V: TRBV21-1
J: TRBJ2-7
CDR3: ASSKGPRQGAQQDEQY

V: TRBV5-3
J: TRBJ2-7
CDR3: ARSERPRGVESYEQY

V: TRBV19
J: TRBJ1-1
CDR3: ATSSGIGSEAF

V: TRBV7-3
J: TRBJ1-1
CDR3: ASSLSPDTEAF

V: TRBV11-3
J: TRBJ1-4
CDR3: ASSYRGGEKLF

V: TRBV7-9
J: TRBJ1-2
CDR3: AFDSSQGLDYGYT

V: TRBV9
J: TRBJ2-7
CDR3: ASSGGQGAYNEQY

V: TRBV28
J: TRBJ1-1
CDR3: ASRKTGAQAEAF

V: TRBV7-9
J: TRBJ2-7
CDR3: ASSPRDRGEQY

V: TRBV2
J: TRBJ2-7
CDR3: ASSEAQLAGVYEQY

V: TRBV2
J: TRBJ1-1
CDR3: ASSVDSYTEAF

V: TRBV29-1
J: TRBJ1-1
CDR3: SAALQGSRTEAF

V: TRBV19
J: TRBJ2-3
CDR3: ASSIGGREDTQY

V: TRBV5-4
J: TRBJ2-3
CDR3: ASSLTGTQY

V: TRBV29-1
J: TRBJ1-1
CDR3: SVDEAADTEAF

V: TRBV6-6
J: TRBJ2-7
CDR3: ASSYPGTAYEQY

V: TRBV6-5
J: TRBJ1-6
CDR3: ASSMDRYNSPLH

V: TRBV3-1/TRBV3-2
J: TRBJ1-1
CDR3: ASRTGENTEAF

V: TRBV5-6
J: TRBJ1-1
CDR3: ASSLAQQLEAF

V: TRBV5-8
J: TRBJ1-4
CDR3: ASSLRDRVATNEKLF

V: TRBV2
J: TRBJ1-6
CDR3: ATPGTGESPLH

V: TRBV9
J: TRBJ1-1
CDR3: ASSITGNTEAF

V: TRBV6-2/TRBV6-3
J: TRBJ2-1
CDR3: ASSDTGTYNEQF

V: TRBV2
J: TRBJ2-2
CDR3: ASSEDFLNTGELF

V: TRBV6-4
J: TRBJ1-1
CDR3: ASSESRSTEAF

V: TRBV11-1
J: TRBJ2-3
CDR3: ASSPGSSTDTQY

V: TRBV5-1
J: TRBJ2-1
CDR3: ASSLGDRVAGEQF

V: TRBV6-5
J: TRBJ2-7
CDR3: ASSYSNGEGYEQY

V: TRBV5-4
J: TRBJ1-2
CDR3: ASSSGGDGYT

V: TRBV3-1/TRBV3-2
J: TRBJ2-5
CDR3: ASSQFRGSETQY

V: TRBV28
J: TRBJ2-7
CDR3: ASRGPDREE

V: TRBV30
J: TRBJ2-7
CDR3: AWSKGDREYEQY

V: TRBV2
J: TRBJ1-2
CDR3: ASLRRDSYGYT

V: TRBV19
J: TRBJ2-2
CDR3: ASGVWGRGRRTGELF

V: TRBV3-1/TRBV3-2
J: TRBJ2-3
CDR3: ASSPGTLSTDTQY